Sequencing of this T cell receptor beta chain was carried out in a study of OX40 agonist ivuxolimab in advanced cancers. Findings and caveats of the study: Some patients without response likewise showed low normalized clonal expansion. Average numbers of expanded clones were greater in CD8+ T cells than in CD4+.

The germline gives CDR1 MNHNS, CDR2 SASEGT. With 3 bases removed from V and 6 bases from J, the gap between germline ends came to 26 bases. The CDR3 is 18 residues long. Some clones are missing from TCRdb's copy, which holds only in-frame ones; the method was immunoSEQ multiplex PCR. The table includes around 40,000 clones, 82% detected once. Remarks on this clone: No antigen is known for it.

The chain joins TRBV6-1 to TRBJ1-1; D remains ambiguous. This TCR was recovered from an adult with an advanced solid tumor such as melanoma, head and neck, liver or kidney cancer. The specimen comprised CD4+ or CD8+ T cells sorted from blood, sampled in a trial of the OX40 agonist ivuxolimab. CDR3 loop: CASSESRYGGAEGAEAFF. In nucleotides, the CDR3 is TGTGCCAGCAGTGAGAGTCGGTATGGCGGAGCGGAAGGCGCTGAAGCTTTCTTT.